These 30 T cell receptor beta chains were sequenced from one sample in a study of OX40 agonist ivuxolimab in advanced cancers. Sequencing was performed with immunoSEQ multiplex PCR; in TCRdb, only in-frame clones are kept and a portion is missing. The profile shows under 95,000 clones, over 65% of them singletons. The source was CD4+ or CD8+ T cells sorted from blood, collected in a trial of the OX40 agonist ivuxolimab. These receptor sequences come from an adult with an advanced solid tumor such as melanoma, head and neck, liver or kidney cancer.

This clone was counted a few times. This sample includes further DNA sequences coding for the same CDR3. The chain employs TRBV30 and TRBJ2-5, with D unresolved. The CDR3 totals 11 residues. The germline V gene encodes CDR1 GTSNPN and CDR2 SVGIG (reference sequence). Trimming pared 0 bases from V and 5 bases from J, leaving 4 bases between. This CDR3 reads CAWSVQETQYF. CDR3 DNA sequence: TGTGCCTGGAGTGTACAGGAGACCCAGTACTTC. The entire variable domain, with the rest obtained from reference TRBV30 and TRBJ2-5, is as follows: SQTIHQWPATLVQPVGSPLSLECTVEGTSNPNLYWYRQAAGRGLQLLFYSVGIGQISSEVPQNLSASRPQDRQFILSSKKLLLSDSGFYLCAWSVQETQYFGPGTRLLVL.

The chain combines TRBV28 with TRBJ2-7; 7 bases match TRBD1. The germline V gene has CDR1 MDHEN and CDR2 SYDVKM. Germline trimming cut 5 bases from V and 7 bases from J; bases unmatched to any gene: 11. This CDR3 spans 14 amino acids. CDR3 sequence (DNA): TGTGCCAGCAGTCCGCCGGGACAGACGGCGGAGCAGTACTTC. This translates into CASSPPGQTAEQYF.

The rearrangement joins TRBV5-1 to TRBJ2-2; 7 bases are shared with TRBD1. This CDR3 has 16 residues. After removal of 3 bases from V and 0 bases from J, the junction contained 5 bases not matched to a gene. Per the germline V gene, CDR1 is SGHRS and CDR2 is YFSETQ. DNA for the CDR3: TGCGCCAGCAGCTCGCCGGACAGGTCGAACACCGGGGAGCTGTTTTTT. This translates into CASSSPDRSNTGELFF.

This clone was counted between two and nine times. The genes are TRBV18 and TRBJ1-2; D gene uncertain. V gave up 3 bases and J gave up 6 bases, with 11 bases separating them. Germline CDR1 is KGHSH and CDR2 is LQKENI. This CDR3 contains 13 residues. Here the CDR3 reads CASSPLGRDGYTF. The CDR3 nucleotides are TGTGCCAGCTCACCGTTAGGGCGGGATGGCTACACCTTC.

The CDR3: CASSESHLTGGDYEQYF. CDR3 in DNA: TGTGCCAGCAGTGAATCACACCTGACAGGGGGAGACTACGAGCAGTACTTC. This sequence joins TRBV6-1 and TRBJ2-7, with 9 bases fitting TRBD1. This CDR3 has 17 amino acids. CDR1 MNHNS and CDR2 SASEGT come from the germline V gene. The V gene end was trimmed by 2 bases and the J gene end by 3 bases; junction bases not matched to a gene: 11.

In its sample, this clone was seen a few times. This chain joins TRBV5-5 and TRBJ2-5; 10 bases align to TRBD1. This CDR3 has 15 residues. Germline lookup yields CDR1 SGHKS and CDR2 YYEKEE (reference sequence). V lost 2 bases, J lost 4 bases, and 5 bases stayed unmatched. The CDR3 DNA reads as TGTGCCAGCAGCTTCGACGGACAGGGGGGAGAGACCCAGTACTTC. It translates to CASSFDGQGGETQYF.

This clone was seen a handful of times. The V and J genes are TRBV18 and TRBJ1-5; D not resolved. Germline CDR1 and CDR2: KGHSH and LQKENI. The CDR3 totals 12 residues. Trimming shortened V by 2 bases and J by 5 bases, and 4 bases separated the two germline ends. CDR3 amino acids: CASSPGDQPQHF. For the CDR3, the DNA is TGTGCCAGCTCACCAGGGGATCAGCCCCAGCATTTT.

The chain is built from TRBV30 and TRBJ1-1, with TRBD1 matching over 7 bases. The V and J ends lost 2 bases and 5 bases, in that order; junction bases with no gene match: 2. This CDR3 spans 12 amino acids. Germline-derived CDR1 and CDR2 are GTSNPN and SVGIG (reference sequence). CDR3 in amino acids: CAWSTGVTEAFF. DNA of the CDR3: TGTGCCTGGAGTACAGGGGTTACTGAAGCTTTCTTT.

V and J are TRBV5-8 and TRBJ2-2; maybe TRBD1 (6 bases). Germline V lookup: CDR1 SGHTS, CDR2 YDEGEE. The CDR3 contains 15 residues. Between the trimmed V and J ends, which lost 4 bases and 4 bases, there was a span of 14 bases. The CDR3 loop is CASSARVGGTGELFF. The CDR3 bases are TGTGCCAGCAGCGCCCGGGTAGGGGGCACCGGGGAGCTGTTTTTT.

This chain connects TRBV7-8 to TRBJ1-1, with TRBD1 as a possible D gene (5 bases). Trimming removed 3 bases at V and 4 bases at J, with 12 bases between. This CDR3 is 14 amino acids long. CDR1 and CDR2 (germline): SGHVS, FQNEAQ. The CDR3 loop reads CASSFQGFLTEAFF. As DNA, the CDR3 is TGTGCCAGCAGCTTTCAGGGCTTTCTCACTGAAGCTTTCTTT.

This CDR3 reads CASRPPRGLTDTQYF. The CDR3 nucleotides are TGTGCCAGCAGACCCCCGCGGGGGTTGACAGATACGCAGTATTTT. The chain has TRBV6-5 and TRBJ2-3, with 7 bases that match TRBD2. CDR3 length: 15 amino acids. V trimming: 6 bases; J trimming: 3 bases; junction bases outside the gene matches: 9. The germline V gene encodes CDR1 MNHEY and CDR2 SVGAGI.

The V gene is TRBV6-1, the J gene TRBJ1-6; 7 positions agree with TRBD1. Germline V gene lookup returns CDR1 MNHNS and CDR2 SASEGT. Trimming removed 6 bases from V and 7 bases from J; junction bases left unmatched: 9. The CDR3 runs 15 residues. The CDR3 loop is CASREPGQLNSPLHF. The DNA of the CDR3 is TGTGCCAGCAGGGAACCGGGACAGCTAAATTCACCCCTCCACTTT.

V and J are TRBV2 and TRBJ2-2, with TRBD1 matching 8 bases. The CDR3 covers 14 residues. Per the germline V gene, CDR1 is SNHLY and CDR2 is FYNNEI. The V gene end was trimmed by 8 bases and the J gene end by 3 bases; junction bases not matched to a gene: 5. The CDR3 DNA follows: TGTGCCAGCCCCCGGACAGGGTACACCGGGGAGCTGTTTTTT. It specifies CASPRTGYTGELFF. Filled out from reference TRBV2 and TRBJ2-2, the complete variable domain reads EPEVTQTPSHQVTQMGQEVILRCVPISNHLYFYWYRQILGQKVEFLVSFYNNEISEKSEIFDDQFSVERPDGSNFTLKIRSTKLEDSAMYFCASPRTGYTGELFFGEGSRLTVL.

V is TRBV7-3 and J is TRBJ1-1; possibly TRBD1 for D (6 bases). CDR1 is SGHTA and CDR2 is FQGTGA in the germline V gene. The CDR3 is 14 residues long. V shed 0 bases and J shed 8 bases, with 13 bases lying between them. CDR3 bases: TGTGCCAGCAGCTTAACGATGGGTACAGGGGAAGCTTTCTTT. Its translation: CASSLTMGTGEAFF. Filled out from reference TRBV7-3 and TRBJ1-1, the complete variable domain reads GAGVSQTPSNKVTEKGKYVELRCDPISGHTALYWYRQSLGQGPEFLIYFQGTGAADDSGLPNDRFFAVRPEGSVSTLKIQRTERGDSAVYLCASSLTMGTGEAFFGQGTRLTVV.

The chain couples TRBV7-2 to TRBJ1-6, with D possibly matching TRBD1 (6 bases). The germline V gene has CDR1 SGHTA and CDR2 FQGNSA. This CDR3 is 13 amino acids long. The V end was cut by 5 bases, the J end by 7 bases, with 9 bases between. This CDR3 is CASSQGSNSPLHF. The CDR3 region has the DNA TGTGCCAGCAGCCAGGGGTCCAATTCACCCCTCCACTTT.

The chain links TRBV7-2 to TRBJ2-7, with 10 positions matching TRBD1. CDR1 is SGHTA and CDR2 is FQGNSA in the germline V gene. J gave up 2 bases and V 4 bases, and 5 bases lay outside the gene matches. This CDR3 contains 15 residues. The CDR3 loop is CASSSPDRGTYEQYF. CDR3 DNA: TGTGCCAGCAGCTCACCGGACAGGGGGACCTACGAGCAGTACTTC.

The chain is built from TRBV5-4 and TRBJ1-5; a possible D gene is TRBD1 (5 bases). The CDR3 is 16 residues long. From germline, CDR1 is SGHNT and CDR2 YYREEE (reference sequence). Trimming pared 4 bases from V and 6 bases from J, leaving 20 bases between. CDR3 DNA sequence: TGTGCCAGCAGCCACCTCGCCGGGGGGAATGGTCAGCCCCAGCATTTT. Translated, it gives CASSHLAGGNGQPQHF. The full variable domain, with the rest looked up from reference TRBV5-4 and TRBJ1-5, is ETGVTQSPTHLIKTRGQQVTLRCSSQSGHNTVSWYQQALGQGPQFIFQYYREEENGRGNFPPRFSGLQFPNYSSELNVNALELDDSALYLCASSHLAGGNGQPQHFGDGTRLSIL.

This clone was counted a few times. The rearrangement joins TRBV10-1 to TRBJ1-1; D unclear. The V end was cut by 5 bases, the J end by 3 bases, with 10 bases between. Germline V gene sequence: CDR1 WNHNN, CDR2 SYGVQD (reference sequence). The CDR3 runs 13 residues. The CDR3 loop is CASSMGWDTEAFF. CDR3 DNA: TGCGCCAGCAGTATGGGTTGGGACACTGAAGCTTTCTTT.

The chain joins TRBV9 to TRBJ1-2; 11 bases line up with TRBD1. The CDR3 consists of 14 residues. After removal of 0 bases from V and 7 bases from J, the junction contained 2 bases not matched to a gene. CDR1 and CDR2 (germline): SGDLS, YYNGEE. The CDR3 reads CASSVGDRGSGYTF. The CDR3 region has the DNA TGTGCCAGCAGCGTAGGGGACAGGGGGTCTGGCTACACCTTC. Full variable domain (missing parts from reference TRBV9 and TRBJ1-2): DSGVTQTPKHLITATGQRVTLRCSPRSGDLSVYWYQQSLDQGLQFLIQYYNGEERAKGNILERFSAQQFPDLHSELNLSSLELGDSALYFCASSVGDRGSGYTFGSGTRLTVV.

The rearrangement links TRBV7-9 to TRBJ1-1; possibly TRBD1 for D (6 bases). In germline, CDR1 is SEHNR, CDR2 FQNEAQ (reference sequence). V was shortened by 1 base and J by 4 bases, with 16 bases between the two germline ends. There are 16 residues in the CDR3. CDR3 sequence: CASSLDPRGAGTEAFF. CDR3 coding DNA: TGTGCCAGCAGCTTAGACCCGCGGGGGGCAGGCACTGAAGCTTTCTTT.

The CDR3 here is CASSKGGTDTQYF. The CDR3, as DNA: TGTGCCAGCAGTAAGGGGGGAACAGATACGCAGTATTTT. This chain links TRBV28 with TRBJ2-3; possibly TRBD1 or TRBD2 for D (6 bases each). V was cut by 5 bases and J by 3 bases, with 9 bases left in between. CDR1 and CDR2 from the germline V gene are MDHEN and SYDVKM. The CDR3 sequence is 13 residues long.

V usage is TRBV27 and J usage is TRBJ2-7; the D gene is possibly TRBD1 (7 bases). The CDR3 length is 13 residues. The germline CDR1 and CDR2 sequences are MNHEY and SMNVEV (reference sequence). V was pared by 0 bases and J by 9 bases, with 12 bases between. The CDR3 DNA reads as TGTGCCAGCAGTTTATCGGCAGGGGGAGGGCAGTACTTC. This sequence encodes CASSLSAGGGQYF.

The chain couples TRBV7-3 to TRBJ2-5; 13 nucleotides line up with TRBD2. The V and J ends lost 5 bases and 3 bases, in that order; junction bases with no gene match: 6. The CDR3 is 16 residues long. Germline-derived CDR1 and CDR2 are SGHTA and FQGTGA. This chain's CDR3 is CASSPGTSGTKETQYF. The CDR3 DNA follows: TGTGCCAGCAGCCCCGGGACTAGCGGGACCAAAGAGACCCAGTACTTC.

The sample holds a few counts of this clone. CDR3 in amino acids: CASSLQVQDGYTF. CDR3 nucleotide sequence: TGTGCCAGCTCATTACAGGTACAGGATGGCTACACCTTC. V usage is TRBV18 and J usage is TRBJ1-2, with D maybe TRBD1 (5 bases). The CDR3 is made up of 13 amino acids. Germline assignment: CDR1 KGHSH and CDR2 LQKENI. V lost 5 bases and J lost 6, with 13 bases in between.

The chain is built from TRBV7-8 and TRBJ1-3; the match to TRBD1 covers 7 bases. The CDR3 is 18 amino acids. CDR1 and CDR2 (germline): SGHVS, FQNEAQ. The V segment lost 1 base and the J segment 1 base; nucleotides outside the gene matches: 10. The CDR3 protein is CASSLGPRQGQSGNTIYF. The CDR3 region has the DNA TGTGCCAGCAGCTTAGGGCCGAGACAGGGTCAATCTGGAAACACCATATATTTT.

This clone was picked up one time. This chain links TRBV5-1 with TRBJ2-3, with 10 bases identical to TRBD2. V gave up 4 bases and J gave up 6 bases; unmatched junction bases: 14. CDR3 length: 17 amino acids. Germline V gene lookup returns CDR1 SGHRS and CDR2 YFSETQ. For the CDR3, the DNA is TGCGCCAGCAGCCCACTTGAGCGGGGGGGCCTTGGGGATACGCAGTATTTT. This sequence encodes CASSPLERGGLGDTQYF.

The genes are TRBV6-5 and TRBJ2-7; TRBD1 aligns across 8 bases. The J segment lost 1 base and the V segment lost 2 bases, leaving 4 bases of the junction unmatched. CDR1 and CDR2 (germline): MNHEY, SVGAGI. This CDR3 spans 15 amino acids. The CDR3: CASSYGQGASYEQYF. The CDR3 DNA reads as TGTGCCAGCAGTTACGGGCAGGGGGCATCCTACGAGCAGTACTTC.

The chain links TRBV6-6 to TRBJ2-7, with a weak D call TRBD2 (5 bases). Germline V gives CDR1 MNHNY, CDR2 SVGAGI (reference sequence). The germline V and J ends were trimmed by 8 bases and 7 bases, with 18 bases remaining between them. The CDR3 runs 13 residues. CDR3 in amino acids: CASRSLGLREQYV. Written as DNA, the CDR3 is TGTGCCAGCCGCTCACTAGGGTTGAGGGAGCAGTACGTC.

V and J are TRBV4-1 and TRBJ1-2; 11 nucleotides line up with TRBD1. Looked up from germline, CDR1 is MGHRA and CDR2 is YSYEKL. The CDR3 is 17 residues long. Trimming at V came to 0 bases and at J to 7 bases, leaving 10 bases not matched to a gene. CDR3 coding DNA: TGCGCCAGCAGCCAAGACCCCCCTGGACAGGGGGCGATTGGCTACACCTTC. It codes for CASSQDPPGQGAIGYTF.

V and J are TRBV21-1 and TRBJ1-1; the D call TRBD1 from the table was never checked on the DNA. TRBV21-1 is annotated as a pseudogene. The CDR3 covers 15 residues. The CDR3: CASSKELGRAAEAFF. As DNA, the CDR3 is TGTGCCAGCAGCAAAGAGCTAGGCAGGGCCGCAGAAGCTTTCTTT.